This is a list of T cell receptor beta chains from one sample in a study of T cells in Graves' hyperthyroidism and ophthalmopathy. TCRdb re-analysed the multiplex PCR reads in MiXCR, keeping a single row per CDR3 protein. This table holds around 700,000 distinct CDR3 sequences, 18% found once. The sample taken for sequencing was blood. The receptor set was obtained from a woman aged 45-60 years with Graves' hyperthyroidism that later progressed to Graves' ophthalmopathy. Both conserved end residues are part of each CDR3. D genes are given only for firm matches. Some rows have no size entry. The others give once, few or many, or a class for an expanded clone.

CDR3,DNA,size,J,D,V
CASSVQGGKLFF,TGTGCCAGCAGTGTACAGGGCGGAAAACTGTTTTTT,few,TRBJ1-4,-,TRBV6-1
CASSPLWGEDTGELFF,TGCGCCAGCAGCCCCCTTTGGGGGGAGGACACCGGGGAGCTGTTTTTT,few,TRBJ2-2,-,TRBV5-1
CASSIDAGTRANEKLFF,TGTGCCAGCAGCATAGACGCAGGGACGCGGGCTAATGAAAAACTGTTTTTT,-,TRBJ1-4,-,TRBV7-9
CASSTPRQVSGNTIYF,TGTGCCAGTAGTACCCCCCGACAGGTCTCTGGAAACACCATATATTTT,once,TRBJ1-3,-,TRBV19
CASSRTKDQPQHF,TGTGCCAGCAGTCGGACTAAGGACCAGCCCCAGCATTTT,-,TRBJ1-5,-,TRBV7-9
CASSVGMAGVLYEQFF,TGTGCCAGCAGCGTAGGCATGGCGGGGGTTTTATATGAGCAGTTCTTC,many,TRBJ2-1,TRBD2,TRBV9
CASSVGDGGPYEQYF,TGTGCCAGCAGCGTAGGGGACGGAGGACCCTACGAGCAGTACTTC,many,TRBJ2-7,-,TRBV9
CASSRARGPSYEQYF,TGCGCCAGCAGTCGAGCGCGGGGGCCTTCCTACGAGCAGTACTTC,-,TRBJ2-7,-,TRBV5-1
CASSGKDGSWVETQYF,TGTGCCAGCAGTGGAAAGGACGGGAGCTGGGTGGAGACCCAGTACTTC,-,TRBJ2-5,-,TRBV28
CASSVVTGPGGYEQYF,TGCGCCAGCAGCGTAGTTACAGGGCCCGGCGGCTACGAGCAGTACTTC,many,TRBJ2-7,-,TRBV5-1
CASSRDGGGETQYF,TGTGCCAGCAGCAGAGATGGGGGGGGGGAGACCCAGTACTTC,few,TRBJ2-5,TRBD2,TRBV7-3
CASSDAGLQKEQFF,TGTGCCAGCAGTGACGCGGGACTGCAAAAAGAGCAGTTCTTC,-,TRBJ2-1,-,TRBV6-1
CASRSEGQQETQYF,TGTGCCAGCAGGTCCGAGGGGCAGCAAGAGACCCAGTACTTC,many,TRBJ2-5,-,TRBV3-1
CSAMWTGGEWTEAFF,TGCAGTGCTATGTGGACAGGGGGAGAATGGACTGAAGCTTTCTTT,few,TRBJ1-1,TRBD1,TRBV20-1
CASSFVAYEQYF,TGTGCCAGCAGTTTTGTAGCCTACGAGCAGTACTTC,many,TRBJ2-7,-,TRBV12-3/TRBV12-4
CASSFFGETDTQYF,TGTGCCAGCAGTTTTTTCGGTGAAACAGATACGCAGTATTTT,-,TRBJ2-3,-,TRBV27
CASSPELGGLHEQYF,TGTGCCAGCTCACCAGAGTTGGGGGGCCTACACGAGCAGTACTTC,-,TRBJ2-7,-,TRBV18
CASSGRGGMNTEAFF,TGTGCCAGCAGCGGCCGAGGGGGCATGAACACTGAAGCTTTCTTT,many,TRBJ1-1,TRBD1,TRBV9
CASRVTSGGEWRDNEQFF,TGTGCCAGCAGGGTAACTAGCGGGGGGGAATGGAGGGACAATGAGCAGTTCTTC,-,TRBJ2-1,TRBD2,TRBV6-2/TRBV6-3
CASSQWTVGNEKLFF,TGTGCCAGCAGCCAATGGACAGTCGGGAATGAAAAACTGTTTTTT,-,TRBJ1-4,-,TRBV3-1
CSVLPYGYTF,TGCAGCGTACTACCCTATGGCTACACCTTC,few,TRBJ1-2,-,TRBV29-1
CASRRLAGAYNEQFF,TGTGCCAGCAGACGACTAGCGGGGGCCTACAATGAGCAGTTCTTC,-,TRBJ2-1,TRBD2,TRBV6-2/TRBV6-3
CSARETRTGQNTIYF,TGCAGTGCTAGAGAAACCAGGACAGGGCAAAACACCATATATTTT,-,TRBJ1-3,TRBD1,TRBV20-1
CASSESREGGYTF,TGCGCCAGCAGTGAGTCCCGGGAGGGCGGCTACACCTTC,many,TRBJ1-2,-,TRBV10-1
CAGSIEKVSYGYTF,TGTGCCGGTAGTATTGAGAAGGTTAGCTATGGCTACACCTTC,-,TRBJ1-2,-,TRBV19
CSARDRVFGNQPQHF,TGCAGTGCTAGGGACAGGGTGTTTGGCAATCAGCCCCAGCATTTT,many,TRBJ1-5,TRBD1,TRBV20-1
CASSLASLGQRQETQYF,TGCGCCAGCAGCTTGGCCTCGCTTGGACAGAGGCAAGAGACCCAGTACTTC,few,TRBJ2-5,-,TRBV5-1
CASSTLAGGGTEQFF,TGTGCCAGCAGTACTCTAGCGGGTGGTGGGACTGAGCAGTTCTTC,many,TRBJ2-1,TRBD2,TRBV27
CASSLGDQTQYF,TGTGCCAGCAGCTTGGGTGATCAGACCCAGTACTTC,-,TRBJ2-5,-,TRBV5-5
CASSYGTSGTSSYNEQFF,TGTGCCAGCAGTTACGGGACTAGCGGAACGAGCTCCTACAATGAGCAGTTCTTC,many,TRBJ2-1,TRBD2,TRBV6-2/TRBV6-3
CASSYLSGGDTEAFF,TGTGCCAGCAGTTACTTATCAGGCGGGGACACTGAAGCTTTCTTT,many,TRBJ1-1,-,TRBV6-5
CASTTGGTTEAFF,TGTGCCAGCACCACTGGGGGAACCACTGAAGCTTTCTTT,many,TRBJ1-1,-,TRBV12-3/TRBV12-4
CASSLVQGSGQPQHF,TGTGCCAGCAGCCTCGTACAGGGGTCTGGGCAGCCCCAGCATTTT,many,TRBJ1-5,TRBD1,TRBV7-8
CASSPSGFNTEAFF,TGTGCCAGCAGCCCAAGCGGTTTCAACACTGAAGCTTTCTTT,few,TRBJ1-1,-,TRBV7-6
CASSQYGYTF,TGTGCCAGCAGCCAGTATGGCTACACCTTC,many,TRBJ1-2,-,TRBV12-3/TRBV12-4
CASSFEGPGNTGELFF,TGTGCCAGCAGTTTTGAGGGACCGGGGAACACCGGGGAGCTGTTTTTT,many,TRBJ2-2,-,TRBV12-3/TRBV12-4
CSGQENTEAFF,TGCAGCGGTCAAGAGAACACTGAAGCTTTCTTT,many,TRBJ1-1,-,TRBV29-1
CASRQAPYEQYF,TGTGCCAGCAGACAGGCACCCTACGAGCAGTACTTC,many,TRBJ2-7,-,TRBV28
CSVAVSYNSPLHF,TGCAGCGTTGCGGTGTCCTATAATTCACCCCTCCACTTT,-,TRBJ1-6,-,TRBV29-1
CASKRGGGAIDTQYF,TGCGCCAGCAAACGAGGCGGGGGGGCCATAGATACGCAGTATTTT,few,TRBJ2-3,TRBD2,TRBV5-1
CASSPKAGTSGGSSQYF,TGTGCCAGCAGTCCAAAAGCTGGGACTAGCGGCGGTTCGTCCCAGTACTTC,many,TRBJ2-5,TRBD2,TRBV2
CASSPIWDYSNQPQHF,TGTGCCAGCAGTCCCATCTGGGATTATAGCAATCAGCCCCAGCATTTT,-,TRBJ1-5,-,TRBV27
CASSRDGERTDTQYF,TGCGCCAGCAGCCGGGACGGAGAACGCACAGATACGCAGTATTTT,few,TRBJ2-3,-,TRBV4-1
CASSLGSGEQFF,TGTGCCAGCAGCTTAGGTTCAGGTGAGCAGTTCTTC,many,TRBJ2-1,-,TRBV11-3
CASSQPSVGEQFF,TGTGCCAGCAGCCAACCCTCGGTGGGGGAGCAGTTCTTC,many,TRBJ2-1,-,TRBV3-1
CASSEEMGARTQYF,TGTGCCAGCAGTGAAGAGATGGGGGCGCGGACGCAGTATTTT,-,TRBJ2-3,-,TRBV6-1
CASSESKRGDTDTQYF,TGCGCCAGCAGTGAAAGCAAGCGGGGGGACACAGATACGCAGTATTTT,few,TRBJ2-3,TRBD2,TRBV10-1
CASSEQGAAPPLGNYGYTF,TGTGCCAGCAGCGAACAGGGTGCAGCGCCTCCCCTCGGCAACTATGGCTACACCTTC,few,TRBJ1-2,-,TRBV6-1
CASSPIRDGGDTQYF,TGTGCTAGCAGCCCCATCCGGGATGGAGGGGATACGCAGTATTTT,many,TRBJ2-3,-,TRBV7-7
CSPLGFQETQYF,TGCAGCCCTTTGGGGTTTCAAGAGACCCAGTACTTC,-,TRBJ2-5,-,TRBV20-1
CASSQAPRDSYNSPLHF,TGCGCCAGCAGCCAGGCACCTCGGGACAGTTATAATTCACCCCTCCACTTT,few,TRBJ1-6,TRBD1,TRBV4-1
CASSGDRELYEQYF,TGTGCCAGCAGTGGGGACAGGGAACTGTACGAGCAGTACTTC,-,TRBJ2-7,TRBD1,TRBV12-3/TRBV12-4
CSARVRLAKNIQYF,TGCAGTGCTAGAGTCCGTCTAGCCAAAAACATTCAGTACTTC,many,TRBJ2-4,-,TRBV20-1
CASSQRDGTDEQFF,TGTGCCAGCAGCCAAAGGGACGGAACAGATGAGCAGTTCTTC,many,TRBJ2-1,-,TRBV11-2
CASSQAWAGELFF,TGTGCCAGCAGCCAAGCGTGGGCCGGGGAGCTGTTTTTT,many,TRBJ2-2,-,TRBV14